This TCR beta chain came from a study of shared clonotypes between healthy human individuals. The study's findings and limits: Naive subsets, compared against memory subsets, generally had larger estimated richness values. Donor clonotype sharing was expected to depend on sequencing depth. About 5% was the fraction of naive CD4 clonotypes found shared across four donors.

CD4+ cells were split into CD45RA+ naive and CD45RA-negative memory subsets. The germline V gene encodes CDR1 SGDLS and CDR2 YYNGEE. This CDR3 has 16 residues. Trimming took off 0 bases at V and 1 base at J, with 10 bases between the two ends. The data were produced by immunoSEQ multiplex PCR, yet TCRdb's version contains in-frame clones alone and is incomplete. In the table there are some 900,000 clones, 76% of which are singletons. Turning to this clone: Antigen specificity is unknown.

V and J are TRBV9 and TRBJ2-2; weak D call: TRBD2 (6 bases). The sample consisted of memory CD4+ T cells sorted from blood. Subset noted: CD45RA-negative fraction. The TCR was taken from a man younger than 35 in good health. The CDR3 DNA is TGTGCCAGCAGCGTAGCGTCGCGGGGGAACACCGGGGAGCTGTTTTTT. It codes for CASSVASRGNTGELFF.